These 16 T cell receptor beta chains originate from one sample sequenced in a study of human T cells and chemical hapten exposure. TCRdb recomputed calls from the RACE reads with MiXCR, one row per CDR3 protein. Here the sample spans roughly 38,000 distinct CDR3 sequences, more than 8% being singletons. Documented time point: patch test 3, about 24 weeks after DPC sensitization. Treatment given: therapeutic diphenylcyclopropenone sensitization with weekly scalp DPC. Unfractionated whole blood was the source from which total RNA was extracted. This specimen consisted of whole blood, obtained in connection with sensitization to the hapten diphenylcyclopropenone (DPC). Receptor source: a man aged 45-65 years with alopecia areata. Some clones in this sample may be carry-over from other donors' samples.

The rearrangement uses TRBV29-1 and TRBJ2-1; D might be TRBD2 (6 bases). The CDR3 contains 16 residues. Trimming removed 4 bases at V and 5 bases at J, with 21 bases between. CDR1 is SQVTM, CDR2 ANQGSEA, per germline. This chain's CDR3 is CSVVFERAVWDNEQFF. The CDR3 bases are TGCAGCGTTGTTTTTGAGCGGGCAGTTTGGGACAATGAGCAGTTCTTC.

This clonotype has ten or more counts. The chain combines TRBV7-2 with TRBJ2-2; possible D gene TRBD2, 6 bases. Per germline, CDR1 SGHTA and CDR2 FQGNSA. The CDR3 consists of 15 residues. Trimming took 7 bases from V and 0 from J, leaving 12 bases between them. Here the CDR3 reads CASTWGRTNTGELFF. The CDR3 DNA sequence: TGTGCCAGCACCTGGGGGAGGACGAACACCGGGGAGCTGTTTTTT. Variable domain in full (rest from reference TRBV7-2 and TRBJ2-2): GAGVSQSPSNKVTEKGKDVELRCDPISGHTALYWYRQSLGQGLEFLIYFQGNSAPDKSGLPSDRFSAERTGGSVSTLTIQRTQQEDSAVYLCASTWGRTNTGELFFGEGSRLTVL.

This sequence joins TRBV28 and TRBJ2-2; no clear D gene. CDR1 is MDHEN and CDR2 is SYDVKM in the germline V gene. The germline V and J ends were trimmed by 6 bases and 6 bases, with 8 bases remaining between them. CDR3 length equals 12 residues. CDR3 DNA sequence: TGTGCCAGCAGAGGGTTAGCCGGGGAGCTGTTTTTT. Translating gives CASRGLAGELFF.

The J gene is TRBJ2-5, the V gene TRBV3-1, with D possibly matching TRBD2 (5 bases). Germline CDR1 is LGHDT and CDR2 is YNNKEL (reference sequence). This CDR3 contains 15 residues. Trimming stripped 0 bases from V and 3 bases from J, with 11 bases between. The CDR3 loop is CASSQDPDSKETQYF. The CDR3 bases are TGTGCCAGCAGCCAAGACCCGGACTCTAAAGAGACCCAGTACTTC.

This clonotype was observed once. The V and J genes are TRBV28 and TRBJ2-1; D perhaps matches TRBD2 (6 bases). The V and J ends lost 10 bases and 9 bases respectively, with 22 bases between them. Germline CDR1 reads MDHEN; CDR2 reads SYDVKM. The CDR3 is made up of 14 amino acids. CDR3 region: CAIRRGMEGLEQFF. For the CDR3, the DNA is TGTGCCATCCGGCGCGGTATGGAGGGCCTTGAGCAGTTCTTC. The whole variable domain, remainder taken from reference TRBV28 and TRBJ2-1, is DVKVTQSSRYLVKRTGEKVFLECVQDMDHENMFWYRQDPGLGLRLIYFSYDVKMKEKGDIPEGYSVSREKKERFSLILESASTNQTSMYLCAIRRGMEGLEQFFGPGTRLTVL.

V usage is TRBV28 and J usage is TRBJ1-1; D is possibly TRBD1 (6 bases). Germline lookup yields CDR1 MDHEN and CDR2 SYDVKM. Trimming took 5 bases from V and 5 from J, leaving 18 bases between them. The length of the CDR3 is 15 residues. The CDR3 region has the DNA TGTGCCAGCAGTCAAACAGGGTTGGGGTGGACTGAAGCTTTCTTT. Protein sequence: CASSQTGLGWTEAFF.

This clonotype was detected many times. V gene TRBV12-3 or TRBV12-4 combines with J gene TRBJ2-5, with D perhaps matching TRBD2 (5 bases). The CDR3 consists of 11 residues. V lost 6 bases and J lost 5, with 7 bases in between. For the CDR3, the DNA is TGTGCCAGCAGCCCGGGGGAGACCCAGTACTTC. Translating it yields CASSPGETQYF.

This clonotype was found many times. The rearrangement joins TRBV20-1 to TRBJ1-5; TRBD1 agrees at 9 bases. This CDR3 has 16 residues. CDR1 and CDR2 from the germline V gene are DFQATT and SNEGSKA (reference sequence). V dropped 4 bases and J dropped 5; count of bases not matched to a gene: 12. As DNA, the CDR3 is TGCAGTGCTACAGAACAGGGGGCCTTAGTTTATCAGCCCCAGCATTTT. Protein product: CSATEQGALVYQPQHF.

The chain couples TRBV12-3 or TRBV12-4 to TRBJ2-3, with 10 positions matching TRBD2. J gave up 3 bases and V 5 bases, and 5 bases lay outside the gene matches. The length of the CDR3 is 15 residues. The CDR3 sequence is CASSQSSGRTDTQYF. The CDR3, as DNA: TGTGCCAGCAGTCAATCTAGCGGGAGAACAGATACGCAGTATTTT.

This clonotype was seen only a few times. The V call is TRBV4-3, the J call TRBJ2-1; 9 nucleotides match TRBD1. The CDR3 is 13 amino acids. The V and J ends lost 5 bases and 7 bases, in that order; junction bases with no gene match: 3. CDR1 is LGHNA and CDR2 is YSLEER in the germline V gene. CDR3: CASSEGTGNEQFF. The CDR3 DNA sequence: TGCGCCAGCAGCGAAGGGACAGGGAATGAGCAGTTCTTC.

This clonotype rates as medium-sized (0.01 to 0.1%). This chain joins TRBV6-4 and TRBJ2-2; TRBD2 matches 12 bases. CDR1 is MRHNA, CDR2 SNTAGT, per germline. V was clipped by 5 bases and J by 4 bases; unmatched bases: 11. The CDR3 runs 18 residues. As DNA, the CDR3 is TGTGCCAGCAGTTCGGGACTAGCGGGCGGCCTAGGCACCGGGGAGCTGTTTTTT. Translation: CASSSGLAGGLGTGELFF.

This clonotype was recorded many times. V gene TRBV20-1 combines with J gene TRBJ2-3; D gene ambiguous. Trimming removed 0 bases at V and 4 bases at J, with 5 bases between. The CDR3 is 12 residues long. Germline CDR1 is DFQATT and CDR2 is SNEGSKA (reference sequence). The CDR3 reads CSARDAPDTQYF. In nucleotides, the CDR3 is TGCAGTGCTAGAGACGCTCCAGATACGCAGTATTTT.

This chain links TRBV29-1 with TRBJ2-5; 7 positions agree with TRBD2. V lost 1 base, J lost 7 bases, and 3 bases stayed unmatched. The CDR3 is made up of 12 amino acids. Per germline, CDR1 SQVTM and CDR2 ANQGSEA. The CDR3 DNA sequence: TGCAGCGTTGAAGGAGCTAGCGGGACCCAGTACTTC. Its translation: CSVEGASGTQYF.

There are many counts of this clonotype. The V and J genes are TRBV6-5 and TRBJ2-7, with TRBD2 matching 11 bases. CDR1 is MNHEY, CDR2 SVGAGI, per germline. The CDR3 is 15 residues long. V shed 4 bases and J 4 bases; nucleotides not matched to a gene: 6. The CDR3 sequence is CASSLLAGEGYEQYF. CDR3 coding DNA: TGTGCCAGCAGTTTACTAGCGGGAGAAGGGTACGAGCAGTACTTC.

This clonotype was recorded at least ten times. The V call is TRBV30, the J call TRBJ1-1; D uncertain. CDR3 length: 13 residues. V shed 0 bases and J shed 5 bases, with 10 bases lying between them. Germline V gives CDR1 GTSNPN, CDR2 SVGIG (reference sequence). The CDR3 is CAWSVGSGTEAFF. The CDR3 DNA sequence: TGTGCCTGGAGTGTCGGGAGTGGAACTGAAGCTTTCTTT.

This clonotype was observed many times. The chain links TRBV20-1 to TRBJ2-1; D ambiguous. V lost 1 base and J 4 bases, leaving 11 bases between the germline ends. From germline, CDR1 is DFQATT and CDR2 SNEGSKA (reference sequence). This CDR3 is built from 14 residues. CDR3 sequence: CSARVQWIYNEQFF. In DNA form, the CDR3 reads TGCAGTGCTAGAGTTCAGTGGATATACAATGAGCAGTTCTTC.